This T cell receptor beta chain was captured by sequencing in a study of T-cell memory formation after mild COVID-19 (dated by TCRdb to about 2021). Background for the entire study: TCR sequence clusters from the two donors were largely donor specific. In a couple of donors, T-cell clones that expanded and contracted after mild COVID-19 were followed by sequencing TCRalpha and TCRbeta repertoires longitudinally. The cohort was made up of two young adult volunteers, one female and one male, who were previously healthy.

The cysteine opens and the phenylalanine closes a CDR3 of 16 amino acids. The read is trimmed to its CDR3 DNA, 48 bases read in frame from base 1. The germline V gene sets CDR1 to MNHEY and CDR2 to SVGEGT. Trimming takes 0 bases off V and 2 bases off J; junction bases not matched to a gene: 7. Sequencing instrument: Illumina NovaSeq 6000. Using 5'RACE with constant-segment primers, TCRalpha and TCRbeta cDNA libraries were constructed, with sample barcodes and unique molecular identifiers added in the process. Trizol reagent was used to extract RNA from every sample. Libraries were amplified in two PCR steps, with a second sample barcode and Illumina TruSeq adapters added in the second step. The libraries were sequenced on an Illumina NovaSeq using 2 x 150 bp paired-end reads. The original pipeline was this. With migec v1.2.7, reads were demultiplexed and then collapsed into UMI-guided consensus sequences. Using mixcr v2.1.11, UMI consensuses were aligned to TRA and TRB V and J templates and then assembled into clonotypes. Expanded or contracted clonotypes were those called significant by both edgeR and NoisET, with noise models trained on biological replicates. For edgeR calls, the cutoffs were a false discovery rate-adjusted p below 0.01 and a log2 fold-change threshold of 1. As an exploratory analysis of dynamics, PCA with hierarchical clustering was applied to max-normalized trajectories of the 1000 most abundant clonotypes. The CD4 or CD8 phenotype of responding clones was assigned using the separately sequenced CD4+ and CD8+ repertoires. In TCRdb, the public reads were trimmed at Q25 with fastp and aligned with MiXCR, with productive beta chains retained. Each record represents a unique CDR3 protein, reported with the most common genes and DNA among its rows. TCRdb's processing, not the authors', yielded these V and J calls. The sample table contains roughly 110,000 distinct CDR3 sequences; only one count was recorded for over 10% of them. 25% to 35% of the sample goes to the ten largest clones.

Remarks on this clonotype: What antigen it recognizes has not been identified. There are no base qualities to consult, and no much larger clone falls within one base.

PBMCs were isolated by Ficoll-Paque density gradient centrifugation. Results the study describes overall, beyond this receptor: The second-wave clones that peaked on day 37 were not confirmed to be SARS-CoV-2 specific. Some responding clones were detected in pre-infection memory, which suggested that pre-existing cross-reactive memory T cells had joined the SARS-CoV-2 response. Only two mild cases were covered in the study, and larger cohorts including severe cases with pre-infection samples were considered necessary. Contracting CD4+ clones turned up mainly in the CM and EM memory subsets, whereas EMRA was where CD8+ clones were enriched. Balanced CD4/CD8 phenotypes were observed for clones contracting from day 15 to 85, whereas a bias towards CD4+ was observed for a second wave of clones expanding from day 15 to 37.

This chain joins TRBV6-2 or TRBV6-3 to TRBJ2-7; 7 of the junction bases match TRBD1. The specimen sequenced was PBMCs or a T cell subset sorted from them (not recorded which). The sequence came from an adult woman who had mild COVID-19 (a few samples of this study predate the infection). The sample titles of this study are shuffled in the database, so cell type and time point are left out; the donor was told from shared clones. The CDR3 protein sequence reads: CASSYSRQGDAYEQYF. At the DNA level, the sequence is TGTGCCAGCAGTTACTCGCGACAGGGAGATGCCTACGAGCAGTACTTC.